This paragraph reports one T cell receptor beta chain. What it binds is not known. This table comes from immunoSEQ multiplex PCR, and its TCRdb copy is limited to in-frame clones, with some not included. This sample has tens of thousands of clones, with nearly 85% found just once. This record belongs to a study of graft-versus-host responses after intestinal transplantation. This CDR3 is 14 amino acids long. Looked up from germline, CDR1 is MNHNS and CDR2 is SASEGT. V dropped 2 bases and J dropped 6 bases, with 11 bases sitting between them. V gene TRBV6-1 combines with J gene TRBJ1-5; D uncertain. The receptor was isolated from a human donor who was the organ donor for an intestinal transplant. Specimen: unstimulated CD4+ T cells sorted from spleen or lymph node cells, collected before transplant. The CDR3: CASSEYAISQPQHF. CDR3 nucleotide sequence: TGTGCCAGCAGTGAATATGCGATTAGTCAGCCCCAGCATTTT.